The text below deals with one T cell receptor (beta chain). No antigen is known for it. This sample was included in a study of T cell responses to AZD1222 COVID-19 vaccine. The study's findings and limits: Only 5 or 6 people who got AZD1222 tested seropositive at baseline.

V lost 5 bases, J lost 13 bases, and 15 bases lay in between. The CDR3 has 11 residues. TCRdb keeps only in-frame clones here, not all; method: immunoSEQ multiplex PCR. This sample has 85,000 to 130,000 clones, with about 87% found just once. Sequencing was performed on peripheral blood, taken on day 0 of AZD1222 vaccination. The clonotype was recovered from an adult in good health. The rearrangement joins TRBV12-3 or TRBV12-4 to TRBJ2-7; D ambiguous. CDR3 bases: TGTGCCAGCAGTCACGGCCAGATTAAATACTTC. Translation gives CASSHGQIKYF.